The source of this T cell receptor beta chain is a study of response to subunit inactivated influenza vaccine. Findings and caveats of the study: The authors put forward the suggestion that each seasonal influenza vaccination may bring in only a limited number of new T cells.

This clonotype was observed a few times. Its specificity is not known. TCRdb re-called the RT-PCR reads with MiXCR, one entry per CDR3 protein. The sample includes approximately 490,000 distinct CDR3 sequences, approximately 7.3% of them seen just once. Trimming at V came to 7 bases and at J to 0 bases, leaving 17 bases not matched to a gene. Germline assignment: CDR1 MDHEN and CDR2 SYDVKM. The CDR3 has 20 residues. The sample consisted of PBMCs from blood, taken less than 25 months after vaccination. This receptor was obtained from a man aged 45 to 70 who received an inactivated influenza vaccine. The genes are TRBV28 and TRBJ2-1; 11 bases are shared with TRBD2. CDR3 sequence (DNA): TGTGCCAGCACAGGGATGGGGCTAGCGGGAGGACCGAGCTCCTACAATGAGCAGTTCTTC. This gives the protein CASTGMGLAGGPSSYNEQFF.